The clone carrying this T cell receptor (beta chain) was seen more than once but under ten times. Its antigen is not known. TCRdb ran MiXCR on the reads and lists one entry per CDR3 protein. Of 680,000 or so distinct CDR3 sequences listed, less than 40% are singletons. The data stem from a study of T cell repertoires in cytomegalovirus infection. The study, taken as a whole, reports: The response measured ex vivo was dominated by TCR beta clonotypes (HLA-C-restricted and CMV-specific).

Germline CDR1 LNHDA, CDR2 SQIVND (reference sequence). This CDR3 has 13 amino acids. J was trimmed by 3 bases and V by 7 bases; bases with no gene match: 5. The sample taken for sequencing was PBMCs. The chain employs TRBV19 and TRBJ2-7; 8 positions agree with TRBD1. The receptor was isolated from a human donor in good health (CMV status not recorded). Some clones in this sample may be carry-over from other donors' samples. Here the CDR3 DNA reads TGTGCCAGTAAGGCACAGGGGGGCTACGAGCAGTACTTC. Protein sequence: CASKAQGGYEQYF.